Presented here are 20 T cell receptor beta chains from one specimen sequenced in a study of T cells in Graves' hyperthyroidism and ophthalmopathy (dated by TCRdb to 2018 to 2020). The library relied on multiplex PCR. TCRdb shows the sequencer as Illumina HiSeq 2000. Amplification of TCR beta CDR3 regions was carried out from RNA transcripts. For the first round of RT-PCR on the TCR CDR3, the HTBI primer set was used together with the Qiagen OneStep RT-PCR kit. TCRdb itself trimmed the public reads at Q25 with fastp, ran MiXCR and retained productive beta chains. Identical CDR3 protein sequences are pooled into one entry, listed with their most common genes and DNA. The sample table holds a few hundred thousand distinct CDR3 sequences, of which 22% were seen once. The biggest ten clones account for roughly 60% of the sample. Sequencing was performed on blood. The receptor source for this set is a man between 25 and 39 years old with Graves' ophthalmopathy.

This clonotype was counted at least ten times. The rearrangement links TRBV11-2 to TRBJ2-1; TRBD2 aligns across 9 bases. Germline CDR1 and CDR2: SGHAT and FQNNGV. V was clipped by 7 bases and J by 1 base; unmatched bases: 8. The CDR3 is made up of 16 amino acids. CDR3 sequence (DNA): TGTGCCAGCACCTGGGGCGGGAGGGCTTCCTACAATGAGCAGTTCTTC. Its protein is CASTWGGRASYNEQFF.

This clonotype was detected only a few times. The V and J genes are TRBV6-8 and TRBJ1-5, with unresolved D. The CDR3 is 17 residues long. Germline V gene sequence: CDR1 MNHGY, CDR2 SAAAGT. Trimming removed 7 bases at V and 3 bases at J, with 22 bases between. Here the CDR3 reads CASTVNWEAAYNQPQHF. DNA of the CDR3: TGTGCCAGCACTGTAAACTGGGAGGCAGCGTACAATCAGCCCCAGCATTTT.

This clonotype was seen more than once but under ten times. The chain links TRBV6-2 or TRBV6-3 to TRBJ2-5, with D unclear. The V gene lost 6 bases and the J gene lost 13 bases, with 21 bases spanning the gap. The CDR3 length is 13 residues. CDR1 is MNHEY, CDR2 SVGEGT, per germline. In DNA form, the CDR3 reads TGTGCCAGCAGCCTCGGACGGCCGCTGGGGTGGTACTTC. Protein sequence: CASSLGRPLGWYF.

The sample holds many counts of this clonotype. V usage is TRBV18 and J usage is TRBJ1-4; D is ambiguous. V shed 5 bases and J shed 10 bases, with 17 bases lying between them. Germline V lookup: CDR1 KGHSH, CDR2 LQKENI. CDR3 length equals 14 residues. Here the CDR3 reads CASSSRVGRGKLFF. As DNA, the CDR3 is TGTGCCAGCTCATCCCGGGTTGGGCGTGGAAAACTGTTTTTT.

This chain joins TRBV19 and TRBJ2-7, with D hard to call. This CDR3 is built from 14 residues. Trimming shortened V by 2 bases and J by 3 bases, and 11 bases separated the two germline ends. Germline CDR1 is LNHDA and CDR2 is SQIVND (reference sequence). As DNA, the CDR3 is TGTGCCAGTAGTATAACTATCATCGGCTACGAGCAGTACTTC. Encoded protein: CASSITIIGYEQYF.

The V gene is TRBV28, the J gene TRBJ2-7; D unresolved. Germline V gene data show CDR1 as MDHEN and CDR2 as SYDVKM. The CDR3 consists of 14 residues. Trimming left V 2 bases short and J 5 bases short, with 13 bases between. The CDR3 sequence: CASSLIARANEQYF. The CDR3 DNA reads as TGTGCCAGCAGTTTAATTGCCCGTGCGAACGAGCAGTACTTC.

V and J are TRBV10-2 and TRBJ1-2, with D maybe TRBD1 (5 bases). This CDR3 region has 15 residues. Per germline, CDR1 WSHSY and CDR2 SAAADI. The ends were cut back, 4 bases at V and 2 bases at J, with 14 bases in the middle. The CDR3 spells CASSGDPFTNYGYTF. CDR3 DNA: TGCGCCAGCAGTGGGGACCCCTTTACGAACTATGGCTACACCTTC.

In its sample, this clonotype was seen many times. The gene calls are TRBV6-1 and TRBJ2-3; 7 nucleotides line up with TRBD2. Per germline, CDR1 MNHNS and CDR2 SASEGT. Trimming cost V 10 bases and J 4 bases; bases outside gene matches: 17. This CDR3 comprises 16 residues. As DNA, the CDR3 is TGTGCCACCAGGAAGTCTAGCGGTTATGGCGCAGATACGCAGTATTTT. Protein product: CATRKSSGYGADTQYF.

The V and J genes are TRBV12-3 or TRBV12-4 and TRBJ2-1; D perhaps matches TRBD2 (6 bases). V lost 4 bases and J lost 10, with 17 bases in between. The CDR3 consists of 14 residues. CDR3 loop: CASSSRTINSEQFF. The CDR3 nucleotides are TGTGCCAGCAGTTCCCGGACTATAAATAGCGAGCAGTTCTTC.

The gene calls are TRBV5-1 and TRBJ1-2, with D possibly TRBD1 on 5 matching bases. CDR3 length equals 15 residues. V lost 4 bases to trimming and J lost 8 bases, with 21 bases between them. CDR1 SGHRS and CDR2 YFSETQ come from the germline V gene. CDR3 in DNA: TGCGCCAGCAGCATACGGCTCACAGGTATAGGAGGCTACACCTTC. It codes for CASSIRLTGIGGYTF.

The chain recombines TRBV6-1 with TRBJ2-7, with TRBD1 identical over 9 bases. This CDR3 has 11 residues. In germline, CDR1 is MNHNS, CDR2 SASEGT. J lost 6 bases, V lost 10 bases, and 4 bases had no gene match. CDR3 DNA: TGTGCCACGGGACAGGGTGCCGAGCAGTACTTC. Its translation: CATGQGAEQYF.

This chain uses TRBV5-1 with TRBJ1-2, with a possible D match to TRBD1 (6 bases). The CDR3 covers 12 residues. CDR1 is SGHRS and CDR2 is YFSETQ in the germline V gene. Trimming shortened V by 4 bases and J by 8 bases, and 12 bases separated the two germline ends. Here the CDR3 DNA reads TGCGCCAGCAGCCGCGGGGGGGGCGGCTACACCTTC. It specifies CASSRGGGGYTF.

V and J are TRBV6-2 or TRBV6-3 and TRBJ1-2, with D perhaps TRBD1 (6 bases). The V gene lost 3 bases and the J gene lost 2 bases, with 7 bases spanning the gap. CDR1 is MNHEY and CDR2 is SVGEGT in the germline V gene. The CDR3 loop spans 13 amino acids. The CDR3 nucleotides read TGTGCCAGCAGTTATCAGGGGAACTATGGCTACACCTTC. Translated: CASSYQGNYGYTF.

To note about this clonotype: This may arise from a read error, as a much more abundant clone is one base away. The chain links TRBV12-3 or TRBV12-4 to TRBJ1-1; D is ambiguous. CDR3 length: 15 residues. The ends were cut back, 10 bases at V and 5 bases at J, with 23 bases in the middle. The CDR3 region has the DNA TGTGCCACCCGCCAGAGCTCGGTCAGCAAGACTGAAGCTTTCTTT. Protein: CATRQSSVSKTEAFF.

Only a few counts were recorded for this clonotype. V usage is TRBV7-9 and J usage is TRBJ2-7; 10 bases map to TRBD2. The CDR3 is made up of 15 amino acids. In germline, CDR1 is SEHNR, CDR2 FQNEAQ (reference sequence). The V and J ends lost 3 bases and 1 base, in that order; junction bases with no gene match: 3. This CDR3 is CASSFKAGGSYEQYF. The CDR3 DNA reads TGTGCCAGCAGCTTCAAAGCGGGAGGGTCCTACGAGCAGTACTTC.

This rearrangement joins TRBV7-3 to TRBJ2-1; TRBD2 might be the D (6 bases). This CDR3 contains 18 residues. Trimming took 2 bases from V and 0 from J, leaving 17 bases between them. Per germline, CDR1 SGHTA and CDR2 FQGTGA. For the CDR3, the DNA is TGTGCCAGCAGCTTAGGTTTGGGCGGGACCGCCTCCTACAATGAGCAGTTCTTC. Its protein product is CASSLGLGGTASYNEQFF.

This clonotype was observed many times. The V and J genes are TRBV18 and TRBJ2-3, with D perhaps matching TRBD2 (5 bases). The germline gives CDR1 KGHSH, CDR2 LQKENI. The CDR3 covers 13 residues. The V end lost 6 bases, the J end lost 0 bases, and 7 bases lay between the germline ends. CDR3: CASSRRSTDTQYF. For the CDR3, the DNA is TGTGCCAGCTCCCGGAGGAGCACAGATACGCAGTATTTT.

This clonotype was observed at least ten times. The V gene is TRBV5-1, the J gene TRBJ1-1; TRBD1 matches at 7 bases. CDR3 length equals 16 residues. J lost 0 bases, V lost 4 bases, and 9 bases had no gene match. The germline gives CDR1 SGHRS, CDR2 YFSETQ. The CDR3 DNA follows: TGCGCCAGCAGCCCCGGACAGGATTTTATGAACACTGAAGCTTTCTTT. Amino acids: CASSPGQDFMNTEAFF.

This clonotype occurred a few times. This chain connects TRBV3-1 to TRBJ2-7, with 9 positions matching TRBD2. CDR3 size: 17 residues. After removal of 3 bases from V and 5 bases from J, the junction contained 14 bases not matched to a gene. Germline V gives CDR1 LGHDT, CDR2 YNNKEL (reference sequence). The CDR3: CASSQGGRASGIHEQYF. CDR3 coding DNA: TGTGCCAGCAGCCAGGGCGGGAGGGCCTCTGGAATTCACGAGCAGTACTTC.

The chain is built from TRBV4-2 and TRBJ2-1; D may be TRBD2 (5 bases). The CDR3 is 13 amino acids. V was cut by 4 bases and J by 11 bases, with 15 bases left in between. From germline, CDR1 is LGHNA and CDR2 YNFKEQ. CDR3 amino acids: CASSLAPSGKQFF. DNA for the CDR3: TGTGCCAGCAGCCTGGCGCCCTCGGGGAAGCAGTTCTTC.